This entry lists 10 T cell receptor beta chains sequenced from one sample in a study of shared clonotypes between healthy human individuals. The table came from immunoSEQ multiplex PCR; TCRdb's copy has only in-frame clones and leaves some out. The sample records 1.5 million to 1.9 million clones, roughly 98% being singletons. Sample: naive CD4+ T cells sorted from blood. Stated subset: CD45RA+ positively selected. The receptors were gathered from a man aged 30 to 45 in good health.

The J gene is TRBJ2-5, the V gene TRBV5-5; a weak D match, TRBD2 (5 bases). In germline, CDR1 is SGHKS, CDR2 YYEKEE (reference sequence). Trimming left V 0 bases short and J 5 bases short, with 11 bases between. The CDR3 spans 14 residues. The chain's CDR3 is CASSLGLISETQYF. For the CDR3, the DNA is TGTGCCAGCAGCTTGGGACTAATTTCTGAGACCCAGTACTTC.

Points on this clone: The sample has other DNA sequences that encode this CDR3 too. The chain joins TRBV7-3 to TRBJ2-7, with no clear D. V lost 2 bases and J lost 1, with 6 bases in between. This CDR3 has 13 residues. The germline V gene encodes CDR1 SGHTA and CDR2 FQGTGA. CDR3 in amino acids: CASSLGVSYEQYF. The CDR3 DNA reads as TGTGCCAGCAGCTTAGGGGTATCCTACGAGCAGTACTTC.

The CDR3 nucleotides read TGTGCCAGCTCACCAGCCCCACTAGCGGGAACCTACGAGCAGTACTTC. Translation: CASSPAPLAGTYEQYF. This chain uses TRBV18 with TRBJ2-7; the match to TRBD2 covers 10 bases. With 2 bases clipped from V and 2 bases from J, the junction kept 6 bases outside the gene matches. The germline gives CDR1 KGHSH, CDR2 LQKENI. The CDR3 length is 16 residues.

This sequence joins TRBV18 and TRBJ1-5; 10 bases align to TRBD1. J was trimmed by 3 bases and V by 5 bases; bases with no gene match: 10. This CDR3 is 17 amino acids long. Germline V gene lookup returns CDR1 KGHSH and CDR2 LQKENI. In DNA form, the CDR3 reads TGTGCCAGCTCAAATTTCAGGACAGGGGGTCACAATCAGCCCCAGCATTTT. It yields the protein CASSNFRTGGHNQPQHF.

The V gene is TRBV19, the J gene TRBJ2-1; D ambiguous. The CDR3 covers 13 residues. V dropped 10 bases and J dropped 8 bases, with 18 bases sitting between them. CDR1 is LNHDA, CDR2 SQIVND, per germline (reference sequence). CDR3: CATRSVSSHEQFF. DNA of the CDR3: TGTGCCACCAGATCTGTGTCATCCCATGAGCAGTTCTTC.

The V call is TRBV29-1, the J call TRBJ2-7, with 8 nucleotides matching TRBD2. The CDR3 length is 13 residues. Trimming at V came to 7 bases and at J to 3 bases, leaving 8 bases not matched to a gene. Germline V lookup: CDR1 SQVTM, CDR2 ANQGSEA. This CDR3 reads CSAGGGGFYEQYF. CDR3 sequence (DNA): TGCAGCGCGGGAGGGGGAGGTTTCTACGAGCAGTACTTC.

The CDR3 sequence: CASSRLTRQNTEAFF. Written as DNA, the CDR3 is TGTGCCAGTAGTAGATTGACCAGGCAGAACACTGAAGCTTTCTTT. The rearrangement joins TRBV19 to TRBJ1-1; D gene unclear. The CDR3 loop spans 15 amino acids. V lost 4 bases and J 1 base, leaving 13 bases between the germline ends. Germline V gene data show CDR1 as LNHDA and CDR2 as SQIVND (reference sequence).

This clone was counted a single time. The J gene is TRBJ2-6, the V gene TRBV19, with D possibly TRBD1 on 6 matching bases. Germline CDR1 and CDR2: LNHDA and SQIVND (reference sequence). V lost 5 bases to trimming and J lost 0 bases, with 17 bases between them. The CDR3 has 18 amino acids. DNA of the CDR3: TGTGCCAGTAGTTCGACAGGAAAATCCTACTCTGGGGCCAACGTCCTGACTTTC. Translating gives CASSSTGKSYSGANVLTF.

The chain couples TRBV5-1 to TRBJ1-2; the D is unclear. This CDR3 has 14 amino acids. V was clipped by 4 bases and J by 7 bases, with 17 bases between them. The germline CDR1 and CDR2 sequences are SGHRS and YFSETQ. Here the CDR3 reads CASSRGAEIPGYTF. DNA for the CDR3: TGCGCCAGCAGCCGTGGCGCAGAGATCCCTGGCTACACCTTC.

The gene calls are TRBV9 and TRBJ2-1; TRBD1 might be the D (5 bases). V shed 3 bases and J shed 0 bases, with 16 bases lying between them. Germline loops: CDR1 SGDLS, CDR2 YYNGEE. This CDR3 spans 17 amino acids. CDR3 in DNA: TGTGCCAGCAGCGCATCGGTGGGGCAGAGCTCCTACAATGAGCAGTTCTTC. Translation gives CASSASVGQSSYNEQFF.